This TCR beta chain was sequenced in a study of cytomegalovirus exposure and HLA in healthy donors. Vbeta (60) and Jbeta (13) primers were used in the PCR. The table came from immunoSEQ multiplex PCR; TCRdb's copy has only in-frame clones and leaves some out. The sample lists more than 150,000 clones; approximately 80% were seen once. Unrecorded immune exposure was likely among donors, who were nominally healthy when sampled. CDR1 is SGHAT, CDR2 FQDESV, per germline (reference sequence). The CDR3 contains 15 residues. V lost 5 bases and J lost 6; bases outside the gene matches: 9. This sequence was found in a girl aged 5-17 years in good health and CMV-seropositive. Sequencing was carried out using PBMCs. The V and J genes are TRBV11-1 and TRBJ2-1; 8 positions match TRBD2. CDR3 nucleotides: TGTGCCAGCAGCCTACTAGCGGCAACCGGCAATGAGCAGTTCTTC. It yields the protein CASSLLAATGNEQFF.